Shown below are 21 T cell receptor beta chains from a single sample sequenced in a study of shared clonotypes between healthy human individuals. This table comes from immunoSEQ multiplex PCR, and its TCRdb copy is limited to in-frame clones, with some not included. The sample has approximately 460,000 clones, about 74% seen once. Specimen: PBMCs. Every receptor here comes from a woman in her thirties or forties in good health. Some clones in this sample may be carry-over from other donors' samples.

V gene TRBV6-1 combines with J gene TRBJ1-1; the D gene is possibly TRBD1 (5 bases). V dropped 5 bases and J dropped 1 base, with 11 bases sitting between them. CDR1 and CDR2 (germline): MNHNS, SASEGT. The CDR3 runs 14 residues. CDR3 in amino acids: CASSQVRGNTEAFF. As DNA, the CDR3 is TGTGCCAGCAGTCAAGTAAGGGGGAACACTGAAGCTTTCTTT.

The chain recombines TRBV15 with TRBJ2-5; D is undetermined. Trimming pared 1 base from V and 2 bases from J, leaving 11 bases between. CDR1 and CDR2 (germline): LNHNV, YYDKDF (reference sequence). There are 15 residues in the CDR3. The CDR3 nucleotides read TGTGCCACCAGCAGAGGGTTCGGGCGGCAAGAGACCCAGTACTTC. Amino acid sequence: CATSRGFGRQETQYF.

The genes are TRBV6-1 and TRBJ2-1, with TRBD2 matching 9 bases. Germline-derived CDR1 and CDR2 are MNHNS and SASEGT. CDR3 length: 15 residues. Trimming took 3 bases from V and 3 from J; bases not matched to a gene: 3. The CDR3 DNA sequence: TGTGCCAGCAGTGACGGTAGCGGGGGCTACAATGAGCAGTTCTTC. This translates into CASSDGSGGYNEQFF.

This clone was seen just once. The chain joins TRBV11-2 to TRBJ2-7, with D unclear. Germline CDR1 SGHAT, CDR2 FQNNGV. CDR3 size: 13 residues. V lost 3 bases and J lost 2, with 8 bases in between. The CDR3 region is CASSLGRPYEQYF. In DNA form, the CDR3 reads TGTGCCAGCAGCTTGGGCAGGCCCTACGAGCAGTACTTC.

V and J are TRBV5-1 and TRBJ1-2; a possible D gene is TRBD1 (6 bases). The CDR3 covers 17 residues. V was pared by 1 base and J by 0 bases, with 16 bases between. In germline, CDR1 is SGHRS, CDR2 YFSETQ. This chain's CDR3 is CASSLFPRGPTNYGYTF. The CDR3, as DNA: TGCGCCAGCAGCTTGTTTCCTCGGGGGCCCACTAACTATGGCTACACCTTC.

This clone was counted once. A read error likely explains this, since a far larger clone differs by one base. In nucleotides, the CDR3 is TGCAGCGCGGGGGGGCTACACGACGAGCAGTGCTTC. Its protein is CSAGGLHDEQCF. The genes are TRBV29-1 and TRBJ2-7; TRBD2 aligns across 8 bases. The CDR3 sequence is 12 residues long. Germline V lookup: CDR1 SQVTM, CDR2 ANQGSEA.

To note about this clone: The junction differs from germline at one of its ends, possibly a read error. This chain uses TRBV7-8 with TRBJ2-7, with D unclear. In germline, CDR1 is SGHVS, CDR2 FQNEAQ. There are 15 residues in the CDR3. CDR3 nucleotides: TGTGCCAGCAGTTTCCTCCGCTACCCACCCTACGAGCAGTGCTTC. This encodes CASSFLRYPPYEQCF.

Notes on this clone: The germline gene is not matched at one end of the junction; a read error may be the cause. The rearrangement links TRBV6-6 to TRBJ2-4; unclear D gene. The CDR3 covers 14 residues. In germline, CDR1 is MNHNY, CDR2 SVGAGI (reference sequence). DNA for the CDR3: TGTGCCAGCAGTTACTCGAAACACAAAAGCATTCAGTACTTC. This encodes CASSYSKHKSIQYF.

The chain couples TRBV6-5 to TRBJ1-2; the match to TRBD1 covers 12 bases. CDR3 size: 16 residues. J was trimmed by 8 bases and V by 4 bases; bases with no gene match: 11. The germline V gene has CDR1 MNHEY and CDR2 SVGAGI. The CDR3: CASSLGTGGAVGGYTF. The CDR3 DNA follows: TGTGCCAGCAGTTTGGGGACAGGGGGCGCAGTAGGGGGCTACACCTTC.

This sequence joins TRBV2 and TRBJ2-7; 8 nucleotides match TRBD1. V lost 5 bases and J lost 6; bases outside the gene matches: 12. This CDR3 has 15 residues. Germline values: CDR1 SNHLY, CDR2 FYNNEI. Here the CDR3 reads CASSSIQGGLAEQYF. CDR3 nucleotides: TGTGCCAGCAGTTCCATACAGGGGGGCCTCGCCGAGCAGTACTTC.

This chain links TRBV13 with TRBJ2-5, with 10 bases fitting TRBD2. Germline CDR1 reads PRHDT; CDR2 reads FYEKMQ (reference sequence). V dropped 2 bases and J dropped 5; count of bases not matched to a gene: 5. This CDR3 has 15 residues. The CDR3 region is CASSLRAGGRETQYF. CDR3 bases: TGTGCCAGCAGCTTACGAGCGGGAGGGCGCGAGACCCAGTACTTC.

V and J are TRBV20-1 and TRBJ2-7; perhaps TRBD2 as D (5 bases). This CDR3 has 10 amino acids. Germline loops: CDR1 DFQATT, CDR2 SNEGSKA (reference sequence). Trimming shortened V by 6 bases and J by 4 bases, and 7 bases separated the two germline ends. Here the CDR3 reads CSATRYEQYF. CDR3 sequence (DNA): TGCAGTGCAACTAGGTACGAGCAGTACTTC.

The rearrangement joins TRBV7-3 to TRBJ2-1; TRBD2 aligns across 11 bases. Per germline, CDR1 SGHTA and CDR2 FQGTGA. After removal of 5 bases from V and 13 bases from J, the junction contained 7 bases not matched to a gene. This CDR3 is built from 13 residues. Here the CDR3 reads CASSPTSGSSQFF. The CDR3 DNA is TGTGCCAGCAGCCCCACTAGCGGGAGCTCACAGTTCTTC. Variable domain in full (rest from reference TRBV7-3 and TRBJ2-1): GAGVSQTPSNKVTEKGKYVELRCDPISGHTALYWYRQSLGQGPEFLIYFQGTGAADDSGLPNDRFFAVRPEGSVSTLKIQRTERGDSAVYLCASSPTSGSSQFFGPGTRLTVL.

The V and J genes are TRBV11-2 and TRBJ2-7; TRBD2 might be the D (6 bases). The CDR3 is 16 amino acids. Germline-derived CDR1 and CDR2 are SGHAT and FQNNGV. With 0 bases removed from V and 5 bases from J, the gap between germline ends came to 17 bases. The CDR3 spells CASSLDRGTSAHEQYF. The CDR3 region has the DNA TGTGCCAGCAGCTTAGATCGCGGGACCTCGGCCCACGAGCAGTACTTC.

This clone was observed a handful of times. This chain joins TRBV27 and TRBJ1-1; 8 nucleotides match TRBD1. With V trimmed by 6 bases and J by 1 base, 4 bases remained unmatched. This CDR3 has 14 amino acids. Germline CDR1 reads MNHEY; CDR2 reads SMNVEV (reference sequence). CDR3 DNA sequence: TGTGCCAGCAGGAGGACAGGGACGAACACTGAAGCTTTCTTT. Translated, it gives CASRRTGTNTEAFF.

As for this clone: This likely reflects a read error, since a far larger clone is one base away. This same CDR3 is encoded by further DNA sequences in the sample. The V gene is TRBV30, the J gene TRBJ1-1; possible D gene TRBD1, 5 bases. The germline V gene encodes CDR1 GTSNPN and CDR2 SVGIG (reference sequence). The V end lost 5 bases, the J end lost 0 bases, and 10 bases lay between the germline ends. The CDR3 totals 13 residues. The CDR3: CAWEGNMNTEAFF. DNA of the CDR3: TGTGCCTGGGAGGGGAACATGAACACTGAAGCTTTCTTT.

This chain links TRBV5-4 with TRBJ2-3; 10 bases line up with TRBD1. Trimming at V came to 0 bases and at J to 5 bases, leaving 3 bases not matched to a gene. Germline assignment: CDR1 SGHNT and CDR2 YYREEE (reference sequence). This CDR3 has 15 residues. The DNA for the CDR3 is TGTGCCAGCAGCTTGGGGGACAGGGGTTTAGATACGCAGTATTTT. It translates to CASSLGDRGLDTQYF. Filled out from reference TRBV5-4 and TRBJ2-3, the complete variable domain reads ETGVTQSPTHLIKTRGQQVTLRCSSQSGHNTVSWYQQALGQGPQFIFQYYREEENGRGNFPPRFSGLQFPNYSSELNVNALELDDSALYLCASSLGDRGLDTQYFGPGTRLTVL.

The V and J genes are TRBV7-8 and TRBJ1-4; no clear D. Germline values: CDR1 SGHVS, CDR2 FQNEAQ. Trimming shortened V by 5 bases and J by 7 bases, and 8 bases separated the two germline ends. This CDR3 has 12 amino acids. CDR3 protein: CASSLTAEKLFF. CDR3 nucleotides: TGTGCCAGCAGCCTTACAGCTGAAAAACTGTTTTTT.

V and J are TRBV5-1 and TRBJ1-5, with 9 bases lining up with TRBD1. The CDR3 has 14 residues. Germline assignment: CDR1 SGHRS and CDR2 YFSETQ. V was pared by 4 bases and J by 4 bases, with 3 bases of the junction left unmatched. CDR3 sequence reads: CASSPQGANQPQHF. CDR3 coding DNA: TGCGCCAGCAGCCCACAGGGGGCTAATCAGCCCCAGCATTTT.

The J gene is TRBJ1-6, the V gene TRBV5-1; a weak D match, TRBD1 (6 bases). Germline lookup yields CDR1 SGHRS and CDR2 YFSETQ. CDR3 length: 15 residues. V dropped 0 bases and J dropped 9 bases, with 13 bases sitting between them. The DNA of the CDR3 is TGCGCCAGCAGCTTGGCGCAGGGGCAACTTTCACCCCTCCACTTT. Amino acids: CASSLAQGQLSPLHF.

On this clone: A single base is all that separates this from a far larger clone, so a read error is likely. This sample includes further DNA sequences coding for the same CDR3. The V call is TRBV28, the J call TRBJ2-7, with D perhaps TRBD1 (6 bases). Germline CDR1 reads MDHEN; CDR2 reads SYDVKM. The CDR3 runs to 15 residues. Trimming took 6 bases from V and 2 from J, leaving 17 bases between them. Here the CDR3 DNA reads TGTGCCAGCAGGAAGACTCCCCGGGACACCTACGAGCAGTACTTC. Translating gives CASRKTPRDTYEQYF.